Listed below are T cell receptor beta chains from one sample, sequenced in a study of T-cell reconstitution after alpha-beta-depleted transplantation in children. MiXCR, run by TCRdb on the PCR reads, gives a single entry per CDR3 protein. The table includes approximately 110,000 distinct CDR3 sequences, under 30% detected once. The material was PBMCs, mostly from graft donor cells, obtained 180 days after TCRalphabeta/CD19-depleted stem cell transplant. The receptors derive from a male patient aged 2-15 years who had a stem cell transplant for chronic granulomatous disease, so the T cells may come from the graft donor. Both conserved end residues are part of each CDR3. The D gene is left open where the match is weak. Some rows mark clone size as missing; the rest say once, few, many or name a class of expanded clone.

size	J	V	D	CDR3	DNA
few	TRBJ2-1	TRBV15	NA	CATSRDQRPSLDEQFF	TGTGCCACCAGCAGAGATCAACGCCCGAGCCTTGATGAGCAGTTCTTC
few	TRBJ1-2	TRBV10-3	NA	CAISANQGTYGYTF	TGTGCCATCAGTGCTAATCAGGGGACCTATGGCTACACCTTC
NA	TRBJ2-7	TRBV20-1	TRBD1	CSARDRGHSYEQYF	TGCAGTGCTAGAGACAGGGGGCACTCCTACGAGCAGTACTTC
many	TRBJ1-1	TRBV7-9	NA	CASSFYVTARFTEAFF	TGTGCCAGCAGCTTTTATGTGACAGCCCGATTCACTGAAGCTTTCTTT
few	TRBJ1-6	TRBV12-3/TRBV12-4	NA	CASSLPGQPGSPLHF	TGTGCCAGCAGTTTACCAGGACAGCCGGGTTCACCCCTCCACTTT
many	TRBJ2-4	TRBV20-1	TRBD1	CSARADRGLNIQYF	TGCAGTGCTAGAGCCGACAGGGGCCTAAACATTCAGTACTTC
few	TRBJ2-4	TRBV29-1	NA	CSVASDPKNIQYF	TGCAGCGTTGCTTCTGATCCCAAAAACATTCAGTACTTC
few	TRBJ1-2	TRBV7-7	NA	CASSRQYTF	TGTGCCAGCAGCAGACAGTACACCTTC
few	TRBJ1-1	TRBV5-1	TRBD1	CASSWDRDTEAFF	TGCGCCAGCAGCTGGGACAGGGACACTGAAGCTTTCTTT
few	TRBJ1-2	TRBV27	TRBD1	CASSVGGTGGFGYTF	TGTGCCAGCAGCGTAGGCGGGACAGGGGGCTTTGGCTACACCTTC
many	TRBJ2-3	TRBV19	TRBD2	CASRWGGSTDTQYF	TGTGCCAGTAGATGGGGGGGGAGCACAGATACGCAGTATTTT
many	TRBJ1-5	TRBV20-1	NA	CSASAVRPNQPQHF	TGCAGTGCTAGCGCCGTTAGGCCCAATCAGCCCCAGCATTTT
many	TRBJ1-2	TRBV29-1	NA	CSVRGSAYGYTF	TGCAGCGTGAGAGGTTCCGCCTATGGCTACACCTTC
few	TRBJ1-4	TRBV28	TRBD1	CASSLVGQGREKLFF	TGTGCCAGCAGTTTAGTCGGACAGGGTCGGGAAAAACTGTTTTTT
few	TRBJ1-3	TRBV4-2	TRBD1	CASSILLLGQGALGDTIYF	TGTGCCAGCAGCATCCTTTTGCTGGGACAGGGTGCTTTAGGGGACACCATATATTTT
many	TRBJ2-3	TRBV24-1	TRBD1	CATSEGTGGTDTQYF	TGTGCCACCAGTGAGGGGACAGGGGGGACAGATACGCAGTATTTT
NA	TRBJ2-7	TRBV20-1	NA	CSASRGLTYEQYF	TGCAGTGCTAGCAGGGGATTAACCTACGAGCAGTACTTC
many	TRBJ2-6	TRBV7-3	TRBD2	CASSFASGTGANVLTF	TGTGCCAGCAGCTTCGCTAGCGGGACTGGGGCCAACGTCCTGACTTTC
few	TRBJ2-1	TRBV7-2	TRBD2	CASSLQGLASYNEQFF	TGTGCCAGCAGCTTACAAGGACTAGCGTCCTACAATGAGCAGTTCTTC
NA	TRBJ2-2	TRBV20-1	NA	CSASGLATTNTGELFF	TGCAGTGCTAGCGGGCTAGCGACTACGAACACCGGGGAGCTGTTTTTT
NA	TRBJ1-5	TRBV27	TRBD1	CASATGGRQPQHF	TGTGCCAGCGCGACAGGGGGCCGGCAGCCCCAGCATTTT
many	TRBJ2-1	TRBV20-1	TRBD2	CSALLAGLPNEQFF	TGCAGTGCCCTTCTAGCGGGACTACCAAATGAGCAGTTCTTC
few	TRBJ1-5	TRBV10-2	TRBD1	CASQSDRASNQPQHF	TGCGCCAGCCAATCCGACAGGGCTAGCAATCAGCCCCAGCATTTT
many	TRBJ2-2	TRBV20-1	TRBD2	CSAKPAGDDTGELFF	TGCAGTGCAAAGCCAGCGGGAGACGACACCGGGGAGCTGTTTTTT
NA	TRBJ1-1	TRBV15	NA	CATSRDLGGTEAFF	TGTGCCACCAGCAGAGATCTGGGCGGCACTGAAGCTTTCTTT
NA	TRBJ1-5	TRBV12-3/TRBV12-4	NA	CASTRGLSNQPQHF	TGTGCCAGCACCCGGGGCCTTAGCAATCAGCCCCAGCATTTT
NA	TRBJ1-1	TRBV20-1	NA	CSAPGQFTVKTEAFF	TGCAGTGCTCCCGGACAGTTCACAGTGAAGACTGAAGCTTTCTTT
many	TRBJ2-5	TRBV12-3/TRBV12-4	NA	CASSLWGGETQYF	TGTGCCAGCAGTTTATGGGGAGGAGAGACCCAGTACTTC
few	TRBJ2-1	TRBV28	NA	CASSPHSPYNEQFF	TGTGCCAGCAGTCCCCACAGCCCCTACAATGAGCAGTTCTTC
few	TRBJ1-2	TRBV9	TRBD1	CASSLQTGEDYGYTF	TGTGCCAGCAGCCTACAGACAGGGGAGGACTATGGCTACACCTTC
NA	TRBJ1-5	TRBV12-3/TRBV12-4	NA	CASNPDSNQPQHF	TGTGCCAGCAACCCAGACAGCAATCAGCCCCAGCATTTT
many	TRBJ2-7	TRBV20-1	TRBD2	CSAGTSGDIYEQYF	TGCAGTGCCGGGACTAGCGGAGACATTTACGAGCAGTACTTC
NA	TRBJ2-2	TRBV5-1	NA	CASSLGRTGEMFF	TGCGCCAGCAGCTTGGGACGTACCGGGGAGATGTTTTTT
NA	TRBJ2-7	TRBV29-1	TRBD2	CSVVETSGSYYEQYF	TGCAGCGTTGTAGAGACTAGCGGGAGTTACTACGAGCAGTACTTC
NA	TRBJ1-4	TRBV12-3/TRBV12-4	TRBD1	CASSHAGQNEKLFF	TGTGCCAGCAGCCATGCGGGACAGAACGAAAAACTGTTTTTT
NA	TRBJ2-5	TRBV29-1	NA	CSVVWVETQYF	TGCAGCGTTGTATGGGTGGAGACCCAGTACTTC
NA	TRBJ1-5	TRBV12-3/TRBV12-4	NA	CASSFTHNSNQPQHF	TGTGCCAGCAGCTTTACCCATAATAGCAATCAGCCCCAGCATTTT
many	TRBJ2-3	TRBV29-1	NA	CSVERGQGTDTQYF	TGCAGCGTTGAGCGGGGGCAAGGCACAGATACGCAGTATTTT
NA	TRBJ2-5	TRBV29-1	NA	CSVGQLQETQYF	TGCAGCGTTGGACAACTTCAAGAGACCCAGTACTTC
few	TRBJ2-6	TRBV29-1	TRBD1	CSVEQGAGANVLTF	TGCAGCGTTGAACAGGGGGCTGGGGCCAACGTCCTGACTTTC
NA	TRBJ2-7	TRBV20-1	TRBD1	CSARDTGQGSYEQYF	TGCAGTGCTAGAGATACGGGACAGGGATCCTACGAGCAGTACTTC
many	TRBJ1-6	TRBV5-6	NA	CASSKPDPRADSPLHF	TGTGCCAGCAGCAAACCCGACCCAAGGGCGGATTCACCCCTCCACTTT
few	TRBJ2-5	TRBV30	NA	CAWRSGRQETQYF	TGTGCCTGGAGGAGTGGCAGGCAAGAGACCCAGTACTTC
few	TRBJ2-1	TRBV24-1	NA	CATSDHRTNEQFF	TGTGCCACCAGTGACCACAGGACCAATGAGCAGTTCTTC
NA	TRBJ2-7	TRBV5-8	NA	CASSLHRGQTYEQYF	TGTGCCAGCAGCCTGCACCGGGGGCAGACCTACGAGCAGTACTTC
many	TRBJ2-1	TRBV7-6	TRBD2	CASSLEGNRDYDNEQFF	TGTGCCAGCAGCTTAGAGGGGAACCGGGACTACGACAATGAGCAGTTCTTC
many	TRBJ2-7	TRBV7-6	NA	CASSLWAAISLSAYEQYF	TGTGCCAGCAGCTTATGGGCAGCGATCTCACTTTCGGCCTACGAGCAGTACTTC
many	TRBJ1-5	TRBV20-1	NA	CSARSRASNQPQHF	TGCAGTGCTAGGAGCAGGGCGAGCAATCAGCCCCAGCATTTT
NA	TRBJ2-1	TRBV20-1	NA	CSAVELVAQNEQFF	TGCAGTGCCGTGGAGTTGGTTGCCCAAAATGAGCAGTTCTTC
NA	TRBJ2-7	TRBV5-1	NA	CASSPTLSLNEQYF	TGCGCCAGCAGCCCGACCCTTTCCCTCAACGAGCAGTACTTC
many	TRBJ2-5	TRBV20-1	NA	CSATSSAIETQYF	TGCAGTGCTACCTCTAGCGCGATAGAGACCCAGTACTTC
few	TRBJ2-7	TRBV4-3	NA	CASSQARVQTYEQYF	TGCGCCAGCAGCCAAGCCCGGGTCCAGACCTACGAGCAGTACTTC
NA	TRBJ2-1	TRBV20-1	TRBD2	CSAGPGLAENEQFF	TGCAGTGCTGGGCCGGGACTAGCGGAAAATGAGCAGTTCTTC
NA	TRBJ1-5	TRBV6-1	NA	CASSLFGRPSNQPQHF	TGTGCCAGCAGTCTTTTTGGGAGGCCTAGCAATCAGCCCCAGCATTTT
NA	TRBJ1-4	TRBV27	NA	CASSLIGTRKEKLFF	TGTGCCAGCAGTTTAATTGGGACCAGAAAAGAAAAACTGTTTTTT
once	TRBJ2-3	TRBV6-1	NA	CASMDRGLTDTQYF	TGTGCCAGCATGGACCGGGGACTCACAGATACGCAGTATTTT